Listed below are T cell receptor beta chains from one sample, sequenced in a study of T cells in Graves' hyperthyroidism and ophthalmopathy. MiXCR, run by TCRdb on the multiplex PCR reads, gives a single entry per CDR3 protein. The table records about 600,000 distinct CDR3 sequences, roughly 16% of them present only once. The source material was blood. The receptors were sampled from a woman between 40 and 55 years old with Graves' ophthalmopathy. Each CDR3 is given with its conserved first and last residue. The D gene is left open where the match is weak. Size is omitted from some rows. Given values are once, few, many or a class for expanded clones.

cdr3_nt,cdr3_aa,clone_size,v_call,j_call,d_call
TGTGCCACCAGTGATTCAGGTTACCCGGCGCCCCAGCATTTT,CATSDSGYPAPQHF,few,TRBV24-1,TRBJ1-5,NA
TGTGTCAGCAGCCTGACCAAGAACACTGAAGCTTTCTTT,CVSSLTKNTEAFF,NA,TRBV11-2,TRBJ1-1,NA
TGTGCCAGCAGGCCAGGGTTGGCCTACAATGAGCAGTTCTTC,CASRPGLAYNEQFF,many,TRBV28,TRBJ2-1,NA
TGTGCCAGCAGTTACGAGGGGCGGAGGGCTTTCTTT,CASSYEGRRAFF,few,TRBV6-2/TRBV6-3,TRBJ1-1,NA
TGTGCCAGCAGCTTAGGCCCCCTGGTCTACGAGCAGTACTTC,CASSLGPLVYEQYF,few,TRBV7-6,TRBJ2-7,NA
TGTGCCAGCTCACCACTTGAGGGTACCATGAACACTGAAGCTTTCTTT,CASSPLEGTMNTEAFF,NA,TRBV18,TRBJ1-1,NA
TGTGCCAGCAGTCAGGACAGGGGGCTGCCCCAGCATTTT,CASSQDRGLPQHF,NA,TRBV12-3/TRBV12-4,TRBJ1-5,TRBD1
TGTGCCAGCAGTTACCCCCTCCAGGGTGGGGGGAGCAATGAGCAGTTCTTC,CASSYPLQGGGSNEQFF,many,TRBV6-2/TRBV6-3,TRBJ2-1,NA
TGTGCCAGCAGCTTGGGGGGACTGCTTAATGAGCAGTTCTTC,CASSLGGLLNEQFF,many,TRBV11-3,TRBJ2-1,NA
TGTGCCAGCGGACCCCAGGGTGGCTATGGCTACACCTTC,CASGPQGGYGYTF,many,TRBV12-3/TRBV12-4,TRBJ1-2,NA
TGTGCCAGCAGCGGACGGACAGGGACGACAGATACGCAGTATTTT,CASSGRTGTTDTQYF,NA,TRBV9,TRBJ2-3,TRBD1